The clone carrying this TCR beta chain has a handful of counts. Its antigen is not identified. These data originate in a study of molecular identifiers for immune sequencing clone quantification. Study details: Replicates involved a five-way split of RNA from around 20,000 or 99,000 naive CD8 cells, with sequencing of four. Study-level findings and limits: Clones exceeding 20 RNA copies carried over 98% of effector molecules but under 1% of naive-cell molecules.

Germline lookup yields CDR1 SGDLS and CDR2 YYNGEE. V was trimmed by 2 bases and J by 0 bases, leaving 16 bases between them. This CDR3 has 17 amino acids. TCRdb re-called the PCR reads through MiXCR, storing one row per CDR3 protein. The sample contains approximately 97,000 distinct CDR3 sequences, around 24% of which appear only once. This TCR was recovered from a human donor in good health. Some libraries in this study had Jurkat cell RNA spiked in. The specimen sequenced was naive CD8+ T cells from blood, with Jurkat cell RNA spiked in. The subset denotes: FACS-sorted CD8+CD4-CCR7+CD45RA+ naive T cells. J is TRBJ2-3 and V is TRBV9; the D gene is possibly TRBD1 (6 bases). CDR3: CASSVPERTESTDTQYF. The CDR3 DNA reads as TGTGCCAGCAGCGTCCCTGAGAGGACAGAGAGCACAGATACGCAGTATTTT. The full variable domain, rest sourced from reference TRBV9 and TRBJ2-3, is DSGVTQTPKHLITATGQRVTLRCSPRSGDLSVYWYQQSLDQGLQFLIQYYNGEERAKGNILERFSAQQFPDLHSELNLSSLELGDSALYFCASSVPERTESTDTQYFGPGTRLTVL.